The clone carrying this T cell receptor beta chain was counted many times. Its antigen is not known. This CDR3 is 15 amino acids long. The V gene lost 6 bases and the J gene lost 4 bases, with 19 bases spanning the gap. The germline gives CDR1 DFQATT, CDR2 SNEGSKA (reference sequence). The data derive from a study of metastatic and nonmetastatic thyroid tumors. Looking at the study overall: A comparison of repertoires was made across blood and tumor or nodule tissue from malignant and benign thyroid patients.

Original data processing: The authors used CDR3 differences across clinicopathological groups to build a distant-metastasis classifier for papillary thyroid cancer. TCRdb re-called the PCR reads through MiXCR. The V and J calls here are based on TCRdb, not the publication. The repertoire includes more than 40,000 clones, less than 5% of them detected once, and 8.5% to 10% sits in the top ten. General study results and limits: It was reported that TCR beta diversity was significantly higher in malignant thyroid tumors than benign nodules, in blood and tumor.

Thyroid surgery had not been preceded by any treatment in any patient. The TCR sequence derives from a female donor with papillary thyroid cancer or a benign thyroid nodule (not recorded which). Some clones in this sample may be carry-over from other donors' samples. Sequencing used blood. This chain uses TRBV20-1 with TRBJ2-1; a possible D gene is TRBD2 (6 bases). The CDR3 nucleotides read TGCAGTGCGTACCTTAGCGGAACCCGATACAATGAGCAGTTCTTC. This translates into CSAYLSGTRYNEQFF.